A single sample gave rise to the 20 T cell receptor beta chains below, sequenced in a study of blood T cell repertoires in COVID-19. TCRdb's copy holds only in-frame clones and misses some; the assay was immunoSEQ multiplex PCR. The sample lists roughly 500,000 clones, 80% to 90% occurring once. The specimen was peripheral blood. The receptors stem from a human donor in a cohort sampled during active COVID-19.

The chain has TRBV6-5 and TRBJ2-7; TRBD2 matches at 13 bases. The V gene end was trimmed by 4 bases and the J gene end by 6 bases; junction bases not matched to a gene: 6. Germline V gives CDR1 MNHEY, CDR2 SVGAGI. The CDR3 runs to 15 residues. CDR3 DNA: TGTGCCAGCAGTTTCTGGACTAGCGGGAGTATCGAGCAGTACTTC. Residues: CASSFWTSGSIEQYF.

The V call is TRBV7-6, the J call TRBJ2-1, with D possibly TRBD2 on 5 matching bases. Germline V CDR1 and CDR2: SGHVS, FNYEAQ. With 1 base removed from V and 3 bases from J, the gap between germline ends came to 10 bases. The CDR3 has 15 residues. CDR3: CASSLELVGYNEQFF. The CDR3 coding sequence is TGTGCCAGCAGCTTAGAACTAGTGGGCTACAATGAGCAGTTCTTC.

The chain employs TRBV7-8 and TRBJ1-3; the D is unclear. V dropped 1 base and J dropped 4 bases, with 5 bases sitting between them. This CDR3 region has 13 residues. CDR1 and CDR2 from the germline V gene are SGHVS and FQNEAQ. The DNA of the CDR3 is TGTGCCAGCAGCTTAGTTCAGGGAAACACCATATATTTT. This encodes CASSLVQGNTIYF. The whole variable domain, filled in from reference TRBV7-8 and TRBJ1-3, reads GAGVSQSPRYKVAKRGQDVALRCDPISGHVSLFWYQQALGQGPEFLTYFQNEAQLDKSGLPSDRFFAERPEGSVSTLKIQRTQQEDSAVYLCASSLVQGNTIYFGEGSWLTVV.

The genes are TRBV27 and TRBJ2-7; no definite D call. This CDR3 has 13 residues. CDR1 is MNHEY, CDR2 SMNVEV, per germline (reference sequence). V lost 5 bases to trimming and J lost 13 bases, with 21 bases between them. CDR3 coding DNA: TGTGCCAGCAGTCCCAACCCACAGCCAATCGAATACTTC. As protein: CASSPNPQPIEYF.

On this clone itself: A read error may produce the germline difference seen at one junction end. This CDR3 is CASSQGLALRNEQFF. The CDR3 coding sequence is TGTGCTAGCAGCCAAGGACTAGCGCTACGCAATGAGCAGTTCTTC. V and J are TRBV7-7 and TRBJ2-1; 9 bases are shared with TRBD2. Germline V gene data show CDR1 as SSHAT and CDR2 as FNYEAQ (reference sequence). CDR3 length: 15 amino acids.

The chain combines TRBV15 with TRBJ2-1; D is perhaps TRBD2 (5 bases). CDR3 length: 14 amino acids. The germline CDR1 and CDR2 sequences are LNHNV and YYDKDF (reference sequence). The V gene lost 4 bases and the J gene lost 10 bases, with 17 bases spanning the gap. CDR3 coding DNA: TGTGCCACCAGCACCCCCATAAGGGCGGGCGAGCAGTTCTTC. It codes for CATSTPIRAGEQFF.

CDR3 loop: CASSSPSGGYTF. Here the CDR3 DNA reads TGTGCCAGCAGTTCCCCCTCGGGGGGCTACACCTTC. V usage is TRBV27 and J usage is TRBJ1-2; D uncertain. Germline lookup yields CDR1 MNHEY and CDR2 SMNVEV (reference sequence). Deletions cut 4 bases from V and 8 bases from J, with 11 bases between. This CDR3 spans 12 amino acids.

CDR3 DNA: TGTGCCAGCACGACAGCGAACACTGAAGCTTTCTTT. It specifies CASTTANTEAFF. The V gene is TRBV28, the J gene TRBJ1-1, with a possible D match to TRBD1 (5 bases). Trimming removed 7 bases at V and 1 base at J, with 7 bases between. The CDR3 totals 12 residues. Germline V gives CDR1 MDHEN, CDR2 SYDVKM.

The chain has TRBV14 and TRBJ2-2; TRBD1 is a possible D gene (6 bases). This CDR3 has 15 residues. Germline loops: CDR1 SGHDN, CDR2 FVKESK. Between the trimmed V and J ends, which lost 0 bases and 5 bases, there was a span of 10 bases. The CDR3 protein is CASSQDRGRTGELFF. Written as DNA, the CDR3 is TGTGCCAGCAGCCAAGACAGGGGAAGGACCGGGGAGCTGTTTTTT.

This clone was detected once. The junction departs from the called germline gene at one end, perhaps through a read error. CDR3 DNA sequence: TGTGCCAGCAGATTAGCGGGAGCCCCAGATACGCAGTATTTT. Translating it yields CASRLAGAPDTQYF. The chain has TRBV7-2 and TRBJ2-3, with 9 bases matching TRBD2. CDR1 and CDR2 from the germline V gene are SGHTA and FQGNSA. The CDR3 consists of 14 residues.

Only one count was recorded for this clone. This chain links TRBV7-2 with TRBJ2-7, with D perhaps matching TRBD2 (5 bases). The CDR3 length is 13 residues. V lost 2 bases and J 2 bases, leaving 7 bases between the germline ends. CDR1 is SGHTA and CDR2 is FQGNSA in the germline V gene. The CDR3 loop reads CASSLNGAYEQYF. CDR3 coding DNA: TGTGCCAGCAGCTTAAACGGGGCCTACGAGCAGTACTTC.

The chain is built from TRBV7-2 and TRBJ2-1; 14 bases match TRBD2. Germline values: CDR1 SGHTA, CDR2 FQGNSA. J gave up 7 bases and V 4 bases, and 6 bases lay outside the gene matches. The CDR3 totals 16 residues. The CDR3 loop reads CASSSGTSGRLNEQFF. DNA of the CDR3: TGTGCCAGCAGCTCCGGGACTAGCGGGAGATTGAATGAGCAGTTCTTC.

The chain joins TRBV30 to TRBJ1-6, with TRBD1 matching over 8 bases. With V trimmed by 6 bases and J by 7 bases, 11 bases remained unmatched. CDR1 and CDR2 from the germline V gene are GTSNPN and SVGIG (reference sequence). The CDR3 loop spans 15 amino acids. The CDR3 spells CACTPPGGLNSPLHF. CDR3 coding DNA: TGTGCCTGTACCCCCCCAGGGGGCTTGAATTCACCCCTCCACTTT. Using reference TRBV30 and TRBJ1-6 for the parts outside the CDR3, the full variable domain is SQTIHQWPATLVQPVGSPLSLECTVEGTSNPNLYWYRQAAGRGLQLLFYSVGIGQISSEVPQNLSASRPQDRQFILSSKKLLLSDSGFYLCACTPPGGLNSPLHFGNGTRLTVT.

V gene TRBV7-6 combines with J gene TRBJ2-3; 12 bases line up with TRBD1. The length of the CDR3 is 15 residues. V gave up 5 bases and J gave up 3 bases; unmatched junction bases: 3. Looked up from germline, CDR1 is SGHVS and CDR2 is FNYEAQ. CDR3 sequence: CASSGGQGATDTQYF. The CDR3 nucleotides read TGTGCCAGCAGCGGGGGACAGGGGGCAACAGATACGCAGTATTTT.

On this clone: The junction differs from germline at one of its ends, possibly a read error. V is TRBV7-7 and J is TRBJ2-6; D may be TRBD1 (5 bases). Germline CDR1 SSHAT, CDR2 FNYEAQ (reference sequence). The CDR3 has 15 amino acids. CDR3 nucleotide sequence: TGTGCTAGCAGTACAGGCAGCTCTGGGGCCAACGTCCTGACTTTC. It yields the protein CASSTGSSGANVLTF.

The chain carries TRBV28 and TRBJ2-1, with D maybe TRBD2 (6 bases). CDR1 and CDR2 from the germline V gene are MDHEN and SYDVKM. V was clipped by 7 bases and J by 4 bases, with 14 bases between them. The CDR3 extends over 14 amino acids. This CDR3 is CASNRRERYNEQFF. CDR3 bases: TGTGCCAGCAATAGGAGGGAACGGTACAATGAGCAGTTCTTC.

The gene calls are TRBV6-5 and TRBJ2-7; D is ambiguous. Germline values: CDR1 MNHEY, CDR2 SVGAGI. Between the trimmed V and J ends, which lost 2 bases and 2 bases, there was a span of 7 bases. The length of the CDR3 is 13 residues. Here the CDR3 reads CASSYAFPYEQYF. CDR3 nucleotide sequence: TGTGCCAGCAGTTACGCGTTCCCCTACGAGCAGTACTTC.

V gene TRBV27 combines with J gene TRBJ2-5; weak D call: TRBD1 (6 bases). The CDR3 totals 15 residues. V was cut by 5 bases and J by 2 bases, with 15 bases left in between. CDR1 MNHEY and CDR2 SMNVEV come from the germline V gene (reference sequence). The CDR3 DNA follows: TGTGCCAGCAGTAATTACCAGGGGTCACAAGAGACCCAGTACTTC. Encoded protein: CASSNYQGSQETQYF.

The chain combines TRBV4-2 with TRBJ1-3; D is unclear. This CDR3 contains 18 residues. Germline V gives CDR1 LGHNA, CDR2 YNFKEQ. Between the trimmed V and J ends, which lost 0 bases and 0 bases, there was a span of 15 bases. This chain's CDR3 is CASSQDERLSFSGNTIYF. CDR3 nucleotide sequence: TGTGCCAGCAGCCAAGATGAGCGGTTGAGCTTCTCTGGAAACACCATATATTTT.

The chain joins TRBV10-3 to TRBJ1-2; 7 bases are a match to TRBD1. CDR1 and CDR2 from the germline V gene are ENHRY and SYGVKD. The CDR3 covers 15 residues. V dropped 6 bases and J dropped 4; count of bases not matched to a gene: 11. CDR3 region: CAISPGRDSLYGYTF. The CDR3 DNA is TGTGCCATCAGCCCCGGAAGGGACAGCCTCTATGGCTACACCTTC.